Listed below are T cell receptor beta chains from one sample, sequenced in a study of PD-1 blockade in classical Hodgkin lymphoma. Sequenced by immunoSEQ multiplex PCR; TCRdb stores in-frame clones only, minus some. The sample holds some 16,000 clones, over 80% seen once. Material: CD4+ T cells from blood. The receptors were gathered from a human donor with classical Hodgkin lymphoma. The CDR3 runs from the conserved cysteine through the conserved F or W. A D gene is named only where the DNA matches it firmly. Part of the rows lack a size; the others show once, few, many or a class for expanded clones.

j_gene | abundance | d_gene | v_gene | CDR3aa | CDR3nt
TRBJ2-3 | . | . | TRBV11-2 | CASSPPYDTQYF | TGTGCCAGCAGCCCACCTTACGATACGCAGTATTTT
TRBJ2-7 | . | TRBD2 | TRBV4-1 | CASSQGLAGEGEQYF | TGCGCCAGCAGCCAAGGGCTAGCGGGAGAGGGCGAGCAGTACTTC
TRBJ2-2 | . | . | TRBV14 | CASSQDLTATGELFF | TGTGCCAGCAGCCAAGATCTGACGGCCACCGGGGAGCTGTTTTTT
TRBJ2-3 | . | TRBD2 | TRBV18 | CASSPTPSTSGGSTDTQYF | TGTGCCAGCTCACCAACCCCCTCGACTAGCGGGGGAAGCACAGATACGCAGTATTTT
TRBJ1-1 | . | . | TRBV28 | CASSSTPPEAFF | TGTGCCAGCAGTTCGACCCCACCTGAAGCTTTCTTT
TRBJ2-3 | . | TRBD2 | TRBV28 | CASSLPPGLAGPTDTQYF | TGTGCCAGCAGTTTACCCCCGGGACTAGCTGGGCCCACAGATACGCAGTATTTT
TRBJ1-1 | . | . | TRBV15 | CATSREGLRTRGTRAFF | TGTGCCACCAGCAGAGAGGGGTTAAGGACAAGGGGGACTAGGGCTTTCTTT
TRBJ1-1 | . | . | TRBV19 | CASSIGYRNTEAFF | TGTGCCAGTAGTATAGGGTACAGGAACACTGAAGCTTTCTTT
TRBJ1-4 | once | TRBD1 | TRBV6-5 | CASSPGTGLEKLFF | TGTGCTAGCAGTCCCGGGACAGGGCTTGAAAAACTGTTTTTT
TRBJ2-7 | . | . | TRBV9 | CASSVGVAYEQYF | TGTGCCAGCAGCGTGGGAGTAGCCTACGAGCAGTACTTC
TRBJ2-5 | . | TRBD1 | TRBV9 | CASSVMGQRQETQYF | TGTGCCAGCAGCGTAATGGGACAGCGACAAGAGACCCAGTACTTC
TRBJ2-7 | . | TRBD1 | TRBV5-6 | CASSTITTGVEQYF | TGTGCCAGCAGCACCATTACCACAGGGGTCGAGCAGTACTTC
TRBJ1-1 | . | . | TRBV19 | CASSAGGRVKTEAFF | TGTGCCAGTAGCGCTGGGGGCAGGGTAAAAACTGAAGCTTTCTTT
TRBJ2-7 | . | TRBD1 | TRBV6-5 | CASRLGGFGSYEQYF | TGTGCCAGCAGACTAGGGGGCTTCGGCTCCTACGAGCAGTACTTC
TRBJ1-1 | . | . | TRBV5-1 | CASSLGGNTEAFF | TGCGCCAGCAGCTTGGGGGGGAACACTGAAGCTTTCTTT
TRBJ2-1 | once | . | TRBV4-1 | CASRGGYNEQFF | TGCGCCAGCAGGGGCGGATACAATGAGCAGTTCTTC
TRBJ1-2 | . | . | TRBV30 | CAWRRRGNYGYTF | TGTGCCTGGAGGAGGAGGGGTAACTATGGCTACACCTTC
TRBJ1-1 | . | . | TRBV19 | CASSITGSNTEAFF | TGTGCCAGTAGTATTACAGGCTCGAACACTGAAGCTTTCTTT
TRBJ2-7 | . | TRBD1 | TRBV28 | CASSRLGQSTYEQYF | TGTGCCAGCAGCCGCCTGGGACAGTCTACCTACGAGCAGTACTTC
TRBJ2-1 | once | . | TRBV5-1 | CASSLRQGEHNEQFF | TGCGCCAGCAGCTTGAGGCAGGGTGAGCACAATGAGCAGTTCTTC
TRBJ2-3 | . | . | TRBV28 | CASSTRKSTDTQYF | TGTGCCAGCAGCACTCGAAAAAGCACAGATACGCAGTATTTT
TRBJ1-6 | once | TRBD1 | TRBV25-1 | CASRQGQISPLHF | TGTGCCTCCCGACAGGGCCAAATATCACCCCTCCACTTT
TRBJ2-7 | . | . | TRBV6-6 | CASSYRESYEQYF | TGTGCCAGCAGTTACCGGGAGTCCTACGAGCAGTACTTC
TRBJ2-3 | . | . | TRBV27 | CASSLGIFTDTQYF | TGTGCCAGCAGTCTAGGGATCTTCACAGATACGCAGTATTTT
TRBJ1-1 | . | TRBD1 | TRBV6-5 | CASSYSWTGDTEAFF | TGTGCCAGCAGTTACTCGTGGACAGGGGACACTGAAGCTTTCTTT
TRBJ2-3 | . | . | TRBV15 | CATSMDRRVTDTQYF | TGTGCCACCAGCATGGACAGGAGGGTCACAGATACGCAGTATTTT
TRBJ1-5 | . | . | TRBV6-1 | CASMTGHSNQPQHF | TGTGCCAGCATGACAGGCCATAGCAATCAGCCCCAGCATTTT
TRBJ2-1 | once | . | TRBV29-1 | CSVAGFEQFF | TGCAGCGTTGCAGGGTTTGAGCAGTTCTTC
TRBJ2-7 | . | TRBD1 | TRBV13 | CASSWDSSYEQYF | TGTGCCAGCAGCTGGGACAGCTCCTACGAGCAGTACTTC
TRBJ2-4 | . | . | TRBV11-1 | CASSSHSVNRVNIQYF | TGTGCCAGCAGCTCCCACTCCGTTAACAGGGTGAACATTCAGTACTTC
TRBJ2-5 | . | TRBD2 | TRBV5-4 | CASSVAGGRETQYF | TGTGCCAGCAGCGTAGCGGGAGGGCGAGAGACCCAGTACTTC
TRBJ2-7 | . | TRBD1 | TRBV2 | CASRPGQRNYEQYF | TGTGCCAGCAGGCCGGGACAGAGAAACTACGAGCAGTACTTC
TRBJ2-3 | . | . | TRBV6-6 | CASSPGDTDTQYF | TGTGCCAGCAGCCCGGGGGACACAGATACGCAGTATTTT
TRBJ2-7 | . | . | TRBV9 | CASSVDGGAYEQYF | TGTGCCAGCAGCGTAGACGGGGGCGCCTACGAGCAGTACTTC
TRBJ2-1 | . | . | TRBV11-2 | CASSGRPYNSYNEQFF | TGTGCCAGCAGCGGCAGACCGTACAACTCCTACAATGAGCAGTTCTTC
TRBJ2-2 | . | . | TRBV5-1 | CASSGTTGTGELFF | TGCGCCAGCAGTGGAACCACGGGGACCGGGGAGCTGTTTTTT
TRBJ2-7 | . | . | TRBV5-1 | CASRTTGSYEQYF | TGCGCCAGCAGGACTACAGGATCCTACGAGCAGTACTTC
TRBJ2-5 | . | . | TRBV19 | CASSIVGGPQYF | TGTGCCAGTAGTATAGTCGGAGGCCCCCAGTACTTC
TRBJ1-6 | few | TRBD1 | TRBV5-6 | CASRARQGAHSPLHF | TGTGCCAGCAGGGCCCGACAGGGAGCACATTCACCCCTCCACTTT
TRBJ2-5 | . | . | TRBV6-4 | CASSRDYQETQYF | TGTGCCAGCAGTCGGGACTACCAAGAGACCCAGTACTTC
TRBJ2-2 | . | . | TRBV5-5 | CASSPWGGDTGELFF | TGTGCCAGCAGCCCCTGGGGCGGAGACACCGGGGAGCTGTTTTTT
TRBJ1-6 | once | . | TRBV30 | CAWSNGGNSYNSPLHF | TGTGCCTGGAGTAATGGGGGGAACTCCTATAATTCACCCCTCCACTTT
TRBJ1-2 | . | . | TRBV27 | CASLDSYYGYTF | TGTGCCAGCCTCGACAGTTACTATGGCTACACCTTC
TRBJ1-1 | . | . | TRBV5-1 | CASSRLGQGTEAFF | TGCGCCAGCAGCCGCCTAGGGCAGGGGACTGAAGCTTTCTTT
TRBJ2-3 | . | . | TRBV7-2 | CASSLEVGADTQYF | TGTGCCAGCAGCTTAGAGGTGGGAGCAGATACGCAGTATTTT
TRBJ2-1 | . | . | TRBV19 | CATSERGAPGLRPYNEQFF | TGTGCCACCTCAGAGAGGGGGGCCCCGGGACTACGACCCTACAATGAGCAGTTCTTC
TRBJ1-5 | few | . | TRBV27 | CASSSRTGFNQPQHF | TGTGCCAGCAGCTCGCGAACAGGGTTCAATCAGCCCCAGCATTTT
TRBJ1-2 | . | . | TRBV5-5 | CASSSEPHRGGYTF | TGTGCCAGCAGCTCAGAGCCCCACCGGGGTGGCTACACCTTC
TRBJ1-1 | . | TRBD1 | TRBV9 | CASSGDRGVTEAFF | TGTGCCAGCAGCGGGGACAGGGGAGTTACTGAAGCTTTCTTT
TRBJ1-2 | . | . | TRBV23-1 | CASSQFGREGTYGYTF | TGCGCCAGCAGTCAATTCGGGAGGGAGGGAACATATGGCTACACCTTC
TRBJ1-5 | . | TRBD1 | TRBV19 | CASSILGQGGQPQHF | TGTGCCAGTAGTATCCTCGGACAGGGAGGTCAGCCCCAGCATTTT
TRBJ2-1 | . | . | TRBV10-2 | CASSDGDEQFF | TGCGCCAGCAGTGATGGGGATGAGCAGTTCTTC
TRBJ2-2 | . | TRBD2 | TRBV29-1 | CSVASVGLAGETGELFF | TGCAGCGTTGCTTCGGTCGGACTAGCGGGAGAAACCGGGGAGCTGTTTTTT